This T cell receptor (beta chain) originates from a study of T-cell reconstitution after alpha-beta-depleted transplantation in children. CDR1 and CDR2 from the germline V gene are KGHSH and LQKENI. The germline V and J ends were trimmed by 2 bases and 6 bases, with 16 bases remaining between them. CDR3 length: 15 amino acids. Comment on this clonotype: Its antigen is not identified.

Study-level points and caveats: Two months or so post-transplant, alpha-beta T cells reportedly derived from several hundred expanded graft clones. T-cell counts and diversity were attributed mostly to newly produced T cells one year after transplant. Recipient T cells and thymic progenitors that survived gave rise to the high TCRbeta diversity observed at day 60 in some patients.

Construction of the TCRbeta library involved unique molecular identifiers. TCRdb re-derived calls from the PCR reads in MiXCR, one entry per CDR3 protein. The table shows 700,000 or so distinct CDR3 sequences, with under 15% occurring only once. The sample consisted of PBMCs, taken before TCRalphabeta/CD19-depleted stem cell transplant. This TCR was recovered from a girl aged 2 to 9 with congenital amegakaryocytic thrombocytopenia, due to receive a stem cell transplant. This chain connects TRBV18 to TRBJ1-2; D perhaps matches TRBD1 (5 bases). DNA of the CDR3: TGTGCCAGCTCACCAACGGACCCTGGGGGTCATGGCTACACCTTC. Translating it yields CASSPTDPGGHGYTF.